One and the same sample provided the 20 T cell receptor beta chains below, sequenced in a study of blood T cells in healthy people across ages. Using a J-beta primer mix together with a sample-barcoded 5' primer, a second PCR was run for about 6 to 12 cycles. TCRdb re-called the 5' RACE reads through MiXCR, storing one row per CDR3 protein. The sample lists 1.5 million to 2 million distinct CDR3 sequences, 28% occurring once. Source material: blood. Source of these receptors: a woman in her 30s in good health.

The V call is TRBV12-3 or TRBV12-4, the J call TRBJ2-3, with D hard to call. V was pared by 3 bases and J by 6 bases, with 10 bases between. CDR3 length: 13 amino acids. The CDR3 sequence: CASSFQQRDTQYF. The CDR3 DNA sequence: TGTGCCAGCAGTTTCCAGCAACGGGATACGCAGTATTTT.

As DNA, the CDR3 is TGTGCCGGTAATGAGGGGTGGGATGAGCAGTTCTTC. Its protein is CAGNEGWDEQFF. The chain uses TRBV3-1 and TRBJ2-1; the D call may be TRBD1 or TRBD2 (5 bases each). This CDR3 region has 12 residues. The V end lost 11 bases, the J end lost 8 bases, and 16 bases lay between the germline ends. Germline V CDR1 and CDR2: LGHDT, YNNKEL (reference sequence).

This clonotype was seen many times. The chain couples TRBV5-6 to TRBJ2-1; 8 bases align to TRBD1. This CDR3 is built from 15 residues. CDR1 and CDR2 (germline): SGHDT, YYEEEE. V lost 3 bases to trimming and J lost 8 bases; unmatched junction nucleotides: 10. CDR3 sequence reads: CASSSGQGIGDEQFF. CDR3 in DNA: TGTGCCAGCAGCTCCGGACAGGGCATTGGCGATGAGCAGTTCTTC. Based on the CDR3 plus reference TRBV5-6 and TRBJ2-1, the full variable domain is DAGVTQSPTHLIKTRGQQVTLRCSPKSGHDTVSWYQQALGQGPQFIFQYYEEEERQRGNFPDRFSGHQFPNYSSELNVNALLLGDSALYLCASSSGQGIGDEQFFGPGTRLTVL.

In its sample, this clonotype was seen a few times. The chain joins TRBV7-9 to TRBJ2-7, with D perhaps matching TRBD1 or TRBD2 (5 bases each). This CDR3 has 14 residues. Germline CDR1 reads SEHNR; CDR2 reads FQNEAQ (reference sequence). V gave up 3 bases and J gave up 6 bases, with 15 bases separating them. This CDR3 is CASSFGTGQSEQYF. The CDR3 coding sequence is TGTGCCAGCAGCTTTGGGACGGGCCAAAGCGAGCAGTACTTC.

V usage is TRBV10-3 and J usage is TRBJ2-1, with a weak D call TRBD1 (5 bases). Gene TRBJ2-7 matches the end of the DNA better, so the J call may be wrong. CDR1 is ENHRY, CDR2 SYGVKD, per germline. The CDR3 has 12 residues. CDR3 in DNA: TGTGCCATCAGTGATCAGGGCAATGAGCAGTACTTC. Protein sequence: CAISDQGNEQYF.

The V gene is TRBV7-9, the J gene TRBJ2-5; D gene ambiguous. Trimming pared 1 base from V and 4 bases from J, leaving 13 bases between. Germline CDR1 is SEHNR and CDR2 is FQNEAQ (reference sequence). CDR3 length equals 15 residues. CDR3 in DNA: TGTGCCAGCAGCTTAGGGGCTCGGATGGGAGAGACCCAGTACTTC. It codes for CASSLGARMGETQYF.

This clonotype appeared many times. The rearrangement uses TRBV7-9 and TRBJ2-7; D gene unclear. Between the trimmed V and J ends, which lost 1 base and 3 bases, there was a span of 7 bases. This CDR3 is 13 amino acids long. Germline V gene data show CDR1 as SEHNR and CDR2 as FQNEAQ (reference sequence). The CDR3 DNA reads TGTGCCAGCAGCTTAGATGTTCTCTACGAGCAGTACTTC. Residues: CASSLDVLYEQYF. Together with reference TRBV7-9 and TRBJ2-7, the CDR3 gives the full variable domain: DTGVSQNPRHKITKRGQNVTFRCDPISEHNRLYWYRQTLGQGPEFLTYFQNEAQLEKSRLLSDRFSAERPKGSFSTLEIQRTEQGDSAMYLCASSLDVLYEQYFGPGTRLTVT.

The chain has TRBV6-6 and TRBJ1-6, with a tentative D call TRBD1 (5 bases). The germline V gene has CDR1 MNHNY and CDR2 SVGAGI (reference sequence). The CDR3 is 12 residues long. With 7 bases removed from V and 9 bases from J, the gap between germline ends came to 10 bases. Here the CDR3 DNA reads TGTGCCAGCACCAGGGCGGCTTCACCCCTCCACTTT. Protein product: CASTRAASPLHF.

The rearrangement uses TRBV24-1 and TRBJ2-1; no firm D call. The CDR3 consists of 13 residues. Germline V gene sequence: CDR1 KGHDR, CDR2 SFDVKD. With 8 bases removed from V and 5 bases from J, the gap between germline ends came to 12 bases. The CDR3 protein is CATTGLGNNEQFF. DNA of the CDR3: TGTGCCACCACTGGGCTGGGCAACAATGAGCAGTTCTTC.

This clonotype was seen more than once but under ten times. The V and J genes are TRBV20-1 and TRBJ1-1, with D perhaps matching TRBD1 (5 bases). Trimming stripped 5 bases from V and 5 bases from J, with 12 bases between. The CDR3 sequence is 12 residues long. Germline loops: CDR1 DFQATT, CDR2 SNEGSKA (reference sequence). The CDR3 sequence: CSAAQGGTEAFF. In DNA form, the CDR3 reads TGCAGTGCTGCGCAGGGCGGGACTGAAGCTTTCTTT.

The gene calls are TRBV20-1 and TRBJ2-5; 7 bases are a match to TRBD2. J gave up 1 base and V 0 bases, and 8 bases lay outside the gene matches. Germline V gives CDR1 DFQATT, CDR2 SNEGSKA (reference sequence). This CDR3 has 16 residues. The CDR3 is CSARDRAGGFQETQYF. The DNA for the CDR3 is TGCAGTGCTAGAGATCGGGCCGGGGGGTTCCAAGAGACCCAGTACTTC.

This clonotype has more than one count but fewer than ten. The chain links TRBV5-1 to TRBJ1-2; 10 bases are shared with TRBD1. Germline V gene lookup returns CDR1 SGHRS and CDR2 YFSETQ. V lost 4 bases and J lost 3; bases outside the gene matches: 6. The CDR3 has 15 residues. The CDR3 sequence is CASSKGQGPDYGYTF. For the CDR3, the DNA is TGCGCCAGCAGCAAGGGACAGGGGCCCGACTATGGCTACACCTTC.

V and J are TRBV6-6 and TRBJ1-2, with D unclear. This CDR3 contains 12 residues. Looked up from germline, CDR1 is MNHNY and CDR2 is SVGAGI (reference sequence). V dropped 2 bases and J dropped 8 bases, with 9 bases sitting between them. Here the CDR3 reads CASSYRARGYTF. CDR3 sequence (DNA): TGTGCCAGCAGTTACAGGGCACGCGGCTACACCTTC.

The chain is built from TRBV12-3 or TRBV12-4 and TRBJ2-3, with 13 bases fitting TRBD2. The CDR3 is made up of 18 amino acids. After removal of 6 bases from V and 0 bases from J, the junction contained 9 bases not matched to a gene. CDR3 bases: TGTGCCAGCAGGGGACTAGCGGGGCTTCGCTTGAGCACAGATACGCAGTATTTT. Translated: CASRGLAGLRLSTDTQYF.

The chain carries TRBV30 and TRBJ2-3, with 7 bases identical to TRBD1. The CDR3 loop spans 15 amino acids. Losses at the gene ends were 4 bases for V and 3 bases for J; bases not matched to a gene: 10. Germline CDR1 reads GTSNPN; CDR2 reads SVGIG (reference sequence). The chain's CDR3 is CAWNQGGLGTDTQYF. DNA of the CDR3: TGTGCCTGGAATCAAGGGGGCCTCGGGACAGATACGCAGTATTTT.

The V call is TRBV7-6, the J call TRBJ2-2; TRBD1 matches 7 bases. This CDR3 comprises 15 residues. CDR1 is SGHVS and CDR2 is FNYEAQ in the germline V gene. V shed 8 bases and J 4 bases; nucleotides not matched to a gene: 10. The CDR3 region is CASGTNRQGTGELFF. In DNA form, the CDR3 reads TGTGCCAGCGGCACCAACCGACAGGGCACCGGGGAGCTGTTTTTT.

The chain recombines TRBV12-3 or TRBV12-4 with TRBJ2-1; 8 nucleotides line up with TRBD2. This CDR3 region has 15 residues. V was pared by 1 base and J by 8 bases, with 7 bases of the junction left unmatched. CDR3 coding DNA: TGTGCCAGCAGTTTAGGGGTGAGCGGGAGAGATGAGCAGTTCTTC. It specifies CASSLGVSGRDEQFF.

The V call is TRBV29-1, the J call TRBJ1-1, with no clear D. This CDR3 region has 14 residues. Germline V CDR1 and CDR2: SQVTM, ANQGSEA. V lost 6 bases to trimming and J lost 1 base, with 15 bases between them. The CDR3 loop reads CSVLVSFTNTEAFF. The CDR3 nucleotides are TGCAGCGTCCTGGTCAGTTTTACGAACACTGAAGCTTTCTTT.

Turning to this clonotype: A much larger clone lies a single base off, so this may be a read error. The J gene is TRBJ2-1, the V gene TRBV29-1; possible D gene TRBD1, 6 bases. The germline V gene encodes CDR1 SQVTM and CDR2 ANQGSEA. This CDR3 comprises 17 residues. The V end lost 3 bases, the J end lost 13 bases, and 31 bases lay between the germline ends. As DNA, the CDR3 is TGCAGCGTTGAGGATAGGGGACATACGCTAACCCAAGAGACCCAGTTCTTC. Its protein is CSVEDRGHTLTQETQFF.

This clonotype was seen more than once but under ten times. The V and J genes are TRBV29-1 and TRBJ2-3, with TRBD1 matching over 8 bases. From germline, CDR1 is SQVTM and CDR2 ANQGSEA. The junction had 7 bases not matched to a gene; V was cut back by 2 bases and J by 6 bases. This CDR3 contains 14 residues. CDR3 loop: CSVEPDRAGDTQYF. CDR3 coding DNA: TGCAGCGTTGAACCGGACAGGGCAGGGGATACGCAGTATTTT.